This T cell receptor (beta chain) was retrieved from a study of cytomegalovirus exposure and HLA in healthy donors. Whole-study context: A prior analysis found roughly 110 million unique TCR beta sequences from 150 million to 200 million T cells. General study findings and limits: At a 0.05 false discovery rate, a later analysis found roughly 17,000 TCR beta sequences to be associated with HLA alleles. Reportedly, a later analysis found an Asian-associated ancestry cluster had fewer N-insertions than the roughly 670-donor mean.

CDR3 length: 17 residues. Germline-derived CDR1 and CDR2 are SEHNR and FQNEAQ (reference sequence). J gave up 5 bases and V 4 bases, and 13 bases lay outside the gene matches. Points on this clone: The antigen is not known.

PCR primers comprised 60 Vbeta and 13 Jbeta primers. Produced via immunoSEQ multiplex PCR; TCRdb's table is partial and in-frame only. The sample lists some 60,000 clones, about four fifths occurring once. This clonotype originated in a woman between 40 and 55 years old in good health and CMV-seronegative. The chain joins TRBV7-9 to TRBJ2-1; TRBD2 agrees at 8 bases. Material for sequencing was PBMCs. The CDR3 reads CASSSLPGTRSDNEQFF. CDR3 coding DNA: TGTGCCAGCAGCTCCTTACCTGGGACTAGAAGTGACAATGAGCAGTTCTTC. The full variable domain, its missing parts supplied by reference TRBV7-9 and TRBJ2-1, is DTGVSQNPRHKITKRGQNVTFRCDPISEHNRLYWYRQTLGQGPEFLTYFQNEAQLEKSRLLSDRFSAERPKGSFSTLEIQRTEQGDSAMYLCASSSLPGTRSDNEQFFGPGTRLTVL.